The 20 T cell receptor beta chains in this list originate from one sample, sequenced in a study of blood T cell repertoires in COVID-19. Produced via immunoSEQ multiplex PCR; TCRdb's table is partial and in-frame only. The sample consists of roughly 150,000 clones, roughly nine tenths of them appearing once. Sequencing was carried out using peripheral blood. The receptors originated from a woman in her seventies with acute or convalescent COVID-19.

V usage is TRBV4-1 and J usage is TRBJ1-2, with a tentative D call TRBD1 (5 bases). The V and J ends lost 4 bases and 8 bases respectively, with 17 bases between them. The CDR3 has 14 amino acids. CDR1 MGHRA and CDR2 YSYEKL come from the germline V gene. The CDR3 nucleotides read TGCGCCAGCAGCCGTCCCGGGACGGGGGAAGGCTACACCTTC. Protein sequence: CASSRPGTGEGYTF.

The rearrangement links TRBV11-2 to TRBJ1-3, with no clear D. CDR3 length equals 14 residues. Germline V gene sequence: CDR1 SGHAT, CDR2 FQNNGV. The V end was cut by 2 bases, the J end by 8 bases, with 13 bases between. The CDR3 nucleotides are TGTGCCAGCAGCTTACTGCATGGAGTGGACACCATATATTTT. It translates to CASSLLHGVDTIYF.

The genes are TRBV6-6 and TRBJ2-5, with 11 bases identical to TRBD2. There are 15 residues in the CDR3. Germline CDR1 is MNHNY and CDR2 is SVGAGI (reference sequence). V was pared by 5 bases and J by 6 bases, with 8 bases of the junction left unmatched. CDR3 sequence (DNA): TGTGCCAGCAGTCAGACTAGCGGGGTTTGGAAGACCCAGTACTTC. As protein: CASSQTSGVWKTQYF.

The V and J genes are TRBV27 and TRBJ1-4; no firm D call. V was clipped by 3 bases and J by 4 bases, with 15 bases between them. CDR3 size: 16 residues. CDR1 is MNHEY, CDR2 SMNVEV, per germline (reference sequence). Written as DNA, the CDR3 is TGTGCCAGCAGTTTTTCATACCAGAACCTTAATGAAAAACTGTTTTTT. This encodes CASSFSYQNLNEKLFF.

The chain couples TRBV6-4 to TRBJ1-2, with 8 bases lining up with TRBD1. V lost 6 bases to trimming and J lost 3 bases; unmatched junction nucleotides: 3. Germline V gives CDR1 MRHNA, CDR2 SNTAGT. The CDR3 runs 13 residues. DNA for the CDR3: TGTGCCAGCAGACAGGGGGATGACTATGGCTACACCTTC. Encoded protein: CASRQGDDYGYTF.

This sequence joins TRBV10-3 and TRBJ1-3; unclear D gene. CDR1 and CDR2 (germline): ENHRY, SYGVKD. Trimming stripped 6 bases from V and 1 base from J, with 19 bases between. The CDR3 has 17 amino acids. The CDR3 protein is CAISRNGELVSGNTIYF. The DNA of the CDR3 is TGTGCCATCAGCCGCAACGGTGAGCTCGTTTCTGGAAACACCATATATTTT.

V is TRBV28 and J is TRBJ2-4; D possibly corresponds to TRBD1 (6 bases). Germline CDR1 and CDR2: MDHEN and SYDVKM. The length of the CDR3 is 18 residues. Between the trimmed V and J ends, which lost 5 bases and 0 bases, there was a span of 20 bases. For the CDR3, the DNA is TGTGCCAGCAGTCCGCAGAGGGGGAAGTTTGAAGCCAAAAACATTCAGTACTTC. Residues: CASSPQRGKFEAKNIQYF.

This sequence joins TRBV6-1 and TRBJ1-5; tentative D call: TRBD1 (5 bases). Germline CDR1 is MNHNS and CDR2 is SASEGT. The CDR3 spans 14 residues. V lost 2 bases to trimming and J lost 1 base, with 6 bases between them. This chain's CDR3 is CASSESGSNQPQHF. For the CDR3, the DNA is TGTGCCAGCAGTGAATCAGGGAGCAATCAGCCCCAGCATTTT.

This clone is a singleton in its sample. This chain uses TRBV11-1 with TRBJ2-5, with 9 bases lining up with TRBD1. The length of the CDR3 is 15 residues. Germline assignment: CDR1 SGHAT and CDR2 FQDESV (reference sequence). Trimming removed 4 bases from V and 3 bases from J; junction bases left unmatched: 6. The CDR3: CASSWGGTGKETQYF. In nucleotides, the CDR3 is TGTGCCAGCAGCTGGGGAGGGACAGGGAAAGAGACCCAGTACTTC.

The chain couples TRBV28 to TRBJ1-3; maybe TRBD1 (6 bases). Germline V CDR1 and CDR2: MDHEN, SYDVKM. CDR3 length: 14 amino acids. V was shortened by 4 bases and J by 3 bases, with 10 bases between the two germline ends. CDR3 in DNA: TGTGCCAGCAGTTCAGGGGCGGTTGGAAACACCATATATTTT. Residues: CASSSGAVGNTIYF.

CDR3 sequence reads: CASSEDRTPRSGANVLTF. In DNA, the CDR3 is TGTGCCAGCAGTGAAGACAGGACACCAAGATCTGGGGCCAACGTCCTGACTTTC. This chain links TRBV2 with TRBJ2-6; a weak D match, TRBD1 (5 bases). Deletions cut 1 base from V and 1 base from J, with 14 bases between. The CDR3 is 18 residues long. Germline assignment: CDR1 SNHLY and CDR2 FYNNEI. The full variable domain, rest sourced from reference TRBV2 and TRBJ2-6, is EPEVTQTPSHQVTQMGQEVILRCVPISNHLYFYWYRQILGQKVEFLVSFYNNEISEKSEIFDDQFSVERPDGSNFTLKIRSTKLEDSAMYFCASSEDRTPRSGANVLTFGAGSRLTVL.

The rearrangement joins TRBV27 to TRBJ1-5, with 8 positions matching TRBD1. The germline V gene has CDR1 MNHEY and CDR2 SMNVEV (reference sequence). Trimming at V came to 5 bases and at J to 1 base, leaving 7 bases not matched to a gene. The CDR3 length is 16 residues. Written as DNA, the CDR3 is TGTGCCAGCAGTCCCCGGACAGGGAACAGCAATCAGCCCCAGCATTTT. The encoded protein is CASSPRTGNSNQPQHF.

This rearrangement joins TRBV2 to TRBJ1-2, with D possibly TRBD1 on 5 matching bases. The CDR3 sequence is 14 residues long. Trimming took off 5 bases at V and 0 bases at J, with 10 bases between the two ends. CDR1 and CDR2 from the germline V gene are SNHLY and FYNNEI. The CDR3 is CASSLGGTNYGYTF. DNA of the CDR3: TGTGCCAGCAGTCTGGGGGGGACTAACTATGGCTACACCTTC.

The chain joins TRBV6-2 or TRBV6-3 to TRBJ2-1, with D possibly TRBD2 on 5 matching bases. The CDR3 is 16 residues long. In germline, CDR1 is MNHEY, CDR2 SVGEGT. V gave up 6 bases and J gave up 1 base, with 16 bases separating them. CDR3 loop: CASSLSPGNSYNEQFF. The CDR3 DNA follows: TGTGCCAGCAGCCTCTCTCCGGGGAATTCCTACAATGAGCAGTTCTTC.

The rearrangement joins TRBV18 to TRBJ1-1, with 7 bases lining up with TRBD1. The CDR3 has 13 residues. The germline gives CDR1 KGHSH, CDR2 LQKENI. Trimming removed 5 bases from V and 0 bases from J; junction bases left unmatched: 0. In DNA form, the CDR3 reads TGTGCCAGCTCAACAGGGGTGAACACTGAAGCTTTCTTT. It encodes CASSTGVNTEAFF. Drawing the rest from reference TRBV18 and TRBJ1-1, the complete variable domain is NAGVMQNPRHLVRRRGQEARLRCSPMKGHSHVYWYRQLPEEGLKFMVYLQKENIIDESGMPKERFSAEFPKEGPSILRIQQVVRGDSAAYFCASSTGVNTEAFFGQGTRLTVV.

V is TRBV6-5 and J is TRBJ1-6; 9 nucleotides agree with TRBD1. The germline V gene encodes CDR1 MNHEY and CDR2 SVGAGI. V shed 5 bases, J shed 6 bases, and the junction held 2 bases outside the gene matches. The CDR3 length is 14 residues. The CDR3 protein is CASSPDRGNSPLHF. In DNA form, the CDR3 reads TGTGCCAGCAGTCCGGACAGGGGTAATTCACCCCTCCACTTT.

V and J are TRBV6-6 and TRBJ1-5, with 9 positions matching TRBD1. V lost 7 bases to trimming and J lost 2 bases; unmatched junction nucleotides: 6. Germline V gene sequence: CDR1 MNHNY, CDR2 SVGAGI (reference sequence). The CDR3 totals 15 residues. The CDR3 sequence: CASTEGTGRNQPQHF. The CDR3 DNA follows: TGTGCCAGCACCGAGGGGACAGGGCGCAATCAGCCCCAGCATTTT.

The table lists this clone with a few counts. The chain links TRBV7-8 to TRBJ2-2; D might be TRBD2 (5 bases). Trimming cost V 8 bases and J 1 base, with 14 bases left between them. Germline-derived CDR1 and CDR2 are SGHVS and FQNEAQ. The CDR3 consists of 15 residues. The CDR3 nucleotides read TGTGCCAGCGCCTTTGAGCGGCTGAACACCGGGGAGCTGTTTTTT. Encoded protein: CASAFERLNTGELFF. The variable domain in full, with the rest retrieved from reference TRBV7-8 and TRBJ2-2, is GAGVSQSPRYKVAKRGQDVALRCDPISGHVSLFWYQQALGQGPEFLTYFQNEAQLDKSGLPSDRFFAERPEGSVSTLKIQRTQQEDSAVYLCASAFERLNTGELFFGEGSRLTVL.

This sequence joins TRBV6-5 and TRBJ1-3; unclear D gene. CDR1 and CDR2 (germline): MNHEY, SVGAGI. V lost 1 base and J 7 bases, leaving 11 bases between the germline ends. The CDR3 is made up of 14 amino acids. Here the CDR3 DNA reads TGTGCCAGCAGTTACTATCGGGGTGCGAACACCATATATTTT. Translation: CASSYYRGANTIYF.

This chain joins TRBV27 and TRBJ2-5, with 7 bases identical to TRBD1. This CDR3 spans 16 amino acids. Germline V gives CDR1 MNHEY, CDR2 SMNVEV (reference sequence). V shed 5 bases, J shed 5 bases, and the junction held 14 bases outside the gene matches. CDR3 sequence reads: CASSVLGTALGETQYF. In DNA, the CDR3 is TGTGCCAGCAGTGTCCTCGGGACAGCTCTAGGCGAGACCCAGTACTTC.